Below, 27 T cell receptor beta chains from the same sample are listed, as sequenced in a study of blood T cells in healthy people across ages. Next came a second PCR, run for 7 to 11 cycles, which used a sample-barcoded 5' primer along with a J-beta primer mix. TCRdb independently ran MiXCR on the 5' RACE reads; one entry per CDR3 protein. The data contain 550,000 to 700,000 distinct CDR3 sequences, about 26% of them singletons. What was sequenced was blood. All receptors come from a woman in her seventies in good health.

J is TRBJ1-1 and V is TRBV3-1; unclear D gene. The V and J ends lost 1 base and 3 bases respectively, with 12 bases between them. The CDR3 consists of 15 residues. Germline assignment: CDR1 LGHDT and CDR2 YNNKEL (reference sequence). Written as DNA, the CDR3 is TGTGCCAGCAGCCAAGTTTCGGTCGGGGACACTGAAGCTTTCTTT. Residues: CASSQVSVGDTEAFF.

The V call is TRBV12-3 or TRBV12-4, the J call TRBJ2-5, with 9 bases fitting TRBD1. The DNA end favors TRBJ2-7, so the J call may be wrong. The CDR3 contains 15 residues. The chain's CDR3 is CASSPGDRGNYEQYF. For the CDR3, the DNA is TGTGCCAGCAGCCCGGGAGACAGGGGGAACTACGAGCAGTACTTC.

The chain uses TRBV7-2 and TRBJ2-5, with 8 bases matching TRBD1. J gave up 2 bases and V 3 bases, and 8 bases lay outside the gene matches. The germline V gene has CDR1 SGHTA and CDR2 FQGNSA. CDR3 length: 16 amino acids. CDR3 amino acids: CASSFRTGPLQETQYF. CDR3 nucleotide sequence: TGTGCCAGCAGCTTCCGGACAGGGCCTCTACAAGAGACCCAGTACTTC.

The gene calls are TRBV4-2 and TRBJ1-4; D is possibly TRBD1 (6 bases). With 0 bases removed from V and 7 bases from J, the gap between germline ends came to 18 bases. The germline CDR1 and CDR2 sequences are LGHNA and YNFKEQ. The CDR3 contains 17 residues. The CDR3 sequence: CASSQDLARGRGEKLFF. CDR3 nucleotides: TGTGCCAGCAGCCAAGATTTGGCCAGGGGTCGAGGTGAAAAACTGTTTTTT.

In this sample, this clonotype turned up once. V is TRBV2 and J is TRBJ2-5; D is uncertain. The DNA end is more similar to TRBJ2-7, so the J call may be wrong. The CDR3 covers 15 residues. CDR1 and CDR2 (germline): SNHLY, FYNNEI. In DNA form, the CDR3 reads TGTGCCAGCGGGGTTTCTATGGCAGAGGATTACGAGCAGTACTTC. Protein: CASGVSMAEDYEQYF.

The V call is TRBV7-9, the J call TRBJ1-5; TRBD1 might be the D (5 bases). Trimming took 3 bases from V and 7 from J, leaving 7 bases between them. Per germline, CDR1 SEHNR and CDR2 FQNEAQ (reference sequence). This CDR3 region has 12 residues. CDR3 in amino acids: CASSFDSQPQHF. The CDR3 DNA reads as TGTGCCAGCAGCTTTGACAGCCAGCCCCAGCATTTT.

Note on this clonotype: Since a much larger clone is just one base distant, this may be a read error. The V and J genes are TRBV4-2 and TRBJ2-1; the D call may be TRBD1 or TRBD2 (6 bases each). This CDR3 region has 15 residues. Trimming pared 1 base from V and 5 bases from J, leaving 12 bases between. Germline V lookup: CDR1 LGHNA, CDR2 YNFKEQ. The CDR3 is CASSQGGAGNNEQFF. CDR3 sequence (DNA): TGTGCCAGCAGCCAAGGGGGGGCCGGGAACAATGAGCAGTTCTTC.

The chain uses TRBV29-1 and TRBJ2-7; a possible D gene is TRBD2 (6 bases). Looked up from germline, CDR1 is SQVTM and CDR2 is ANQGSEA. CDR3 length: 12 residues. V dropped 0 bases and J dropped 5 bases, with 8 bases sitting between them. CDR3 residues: CSVEDREDEQYF. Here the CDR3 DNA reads TGCAGCGTTGAAGACAGGGAGGACGAGCAGTACTTC.

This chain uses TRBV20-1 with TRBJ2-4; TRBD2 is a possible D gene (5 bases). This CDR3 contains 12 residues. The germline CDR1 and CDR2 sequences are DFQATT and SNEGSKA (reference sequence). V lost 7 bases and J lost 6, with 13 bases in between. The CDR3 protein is CSGHGLGNIQYF. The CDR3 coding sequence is TGCAGTGGGCATGGACTCGGAAACATTCAGTACTTC.

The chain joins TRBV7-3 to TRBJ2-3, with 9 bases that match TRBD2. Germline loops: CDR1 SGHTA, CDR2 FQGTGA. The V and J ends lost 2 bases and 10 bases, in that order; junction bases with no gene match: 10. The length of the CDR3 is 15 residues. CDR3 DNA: TGTGCCAGCAGCTTAGGCGGGGGGGGGCCGTGGTCGCAGTATTTT. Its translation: CASSLGGGGPWSQYF. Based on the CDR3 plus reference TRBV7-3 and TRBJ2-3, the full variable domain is GAGVSQTPSNKVTEKGKYVELRCDPISGHTALYWYRQSLGQGPEFLIYFQGTGAADDSGLPNDRFFAVRPEGSVSTLKIQRTERGDSAVYLCASSLGGGGPWSQYFGPGTRLTVL.

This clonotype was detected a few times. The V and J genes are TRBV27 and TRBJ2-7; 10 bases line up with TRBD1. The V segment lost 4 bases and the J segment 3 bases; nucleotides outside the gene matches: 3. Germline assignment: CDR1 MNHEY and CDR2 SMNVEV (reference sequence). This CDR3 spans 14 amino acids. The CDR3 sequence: CASSSRTGGYEQYF. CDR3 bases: TGTGCCAGCAGTTCTCGGACAGGGGGCTACGAGCAGTACTTC.

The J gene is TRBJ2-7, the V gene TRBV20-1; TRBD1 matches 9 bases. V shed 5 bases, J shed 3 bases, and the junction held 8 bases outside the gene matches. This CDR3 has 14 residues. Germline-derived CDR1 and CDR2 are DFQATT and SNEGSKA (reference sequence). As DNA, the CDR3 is TGCAGTGCTGGGGACAGGGCTCGGATCTACGAGCAGTACTTC. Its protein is CSAGDRARIYEQYF.

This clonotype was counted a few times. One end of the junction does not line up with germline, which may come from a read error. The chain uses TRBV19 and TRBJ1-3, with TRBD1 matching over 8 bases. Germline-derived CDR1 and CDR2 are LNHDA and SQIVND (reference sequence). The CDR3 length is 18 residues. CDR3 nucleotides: TGTGCCAGTAGTTACCTCAGGGGGCCAGGCGGGTCTGGAAACACCACATATTTT. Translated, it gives CASSYLRGPGGSGNTTYF.

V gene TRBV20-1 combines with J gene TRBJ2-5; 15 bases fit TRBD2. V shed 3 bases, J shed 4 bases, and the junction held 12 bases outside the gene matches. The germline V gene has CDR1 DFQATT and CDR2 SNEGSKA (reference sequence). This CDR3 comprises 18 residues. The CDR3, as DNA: TGCAGTGCTAGTTCCTGGACTAGCGGGAGGGCCGGGGGAGAGACCCAGTACTTC. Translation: CSASSWTSGRAGGETQYF.

CDR3 protein: CASSLQGQGGYGYTF. The CDR3 nucleotides are TGTGCCAGCAGCTTACAGGGACAGGGAGGCTATGGCTACACCTTC. The chain employs TRBV7-2 and TRBJ1-2; 9 positions match TRBD1. The germline CDR1 and CDR2 sequences are SGHTA and FQGNSA. V lost 2 bases, J lost 4 bases, and 5 bases stayed unmatched. The length of the CDR3 is 15 residues. The whole variable domain, remainder taken from reference TRBV7-2 and TRBJ1-2, is GAGVSQSPSNKVTEKGKDVELRCDPISGHTALYWYRQSLGQGLEFLIYFQGNSAPDKSGLPSDRFSAERTGGSVSTLTIQRTQQEDSAVYLCASSLQGQGGYGYTFGSGTRLTVV.

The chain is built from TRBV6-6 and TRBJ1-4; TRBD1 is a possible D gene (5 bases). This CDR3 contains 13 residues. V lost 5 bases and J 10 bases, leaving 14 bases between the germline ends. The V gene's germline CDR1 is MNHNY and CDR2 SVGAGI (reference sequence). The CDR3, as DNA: TGTGCCAGCAGTCCTCGGTCGGGGGGAAAACTGTTTTTT. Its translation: CASSPRSGGKLFF.

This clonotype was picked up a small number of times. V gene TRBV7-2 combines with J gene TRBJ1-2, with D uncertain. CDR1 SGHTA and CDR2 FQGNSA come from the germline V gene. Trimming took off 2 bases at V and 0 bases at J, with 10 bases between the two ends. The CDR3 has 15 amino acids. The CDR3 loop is CASSLIQISNYGYTF. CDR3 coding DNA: TGTGCCAGCAGCTTAATCCAGATTTCTAACTATGGCTACACCTTC. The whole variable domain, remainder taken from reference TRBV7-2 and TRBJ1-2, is GAGVSQSPSNKVTEKGKDVELRCDPISGHTALYWYRQSLGQGLEFLIYFQGNSAPDKSGLPSDRFSAERTGGSVSTLTIQRTQQEDSAVYLCASSLIQISNYGYTFGSGTRLTVV.

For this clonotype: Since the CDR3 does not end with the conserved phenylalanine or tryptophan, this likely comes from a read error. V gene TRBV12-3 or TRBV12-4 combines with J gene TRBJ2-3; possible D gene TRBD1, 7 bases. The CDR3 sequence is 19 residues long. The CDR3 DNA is TGTGCCAGCAGTTTATTTCCGGGGGACAGACTATCCCGCACAGATGCGCAGTATTCC. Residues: CASSLFPGDRLSRTDAQYS.

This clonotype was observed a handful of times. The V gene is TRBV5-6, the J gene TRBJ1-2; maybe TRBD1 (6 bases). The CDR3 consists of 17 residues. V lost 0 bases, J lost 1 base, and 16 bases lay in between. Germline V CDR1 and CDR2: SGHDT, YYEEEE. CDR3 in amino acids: CASSLGPTGPLNYGYTF. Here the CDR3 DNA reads TGTGCCAGCAGCTTGGGACCTACAGGGCCCCTTAACTATGGCTACACCTTC. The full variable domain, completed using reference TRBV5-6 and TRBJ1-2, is DAGVTQSPTHLIKTRGQQVTLRCSPKSGHDTVSWYQQALGQGPQFIFQYYEEEERQRGNFPDRFSGHQFPNYSSELNVNALLLGDSALYLCASSLGPTGPLNYGYTFGSGTRLTVV.

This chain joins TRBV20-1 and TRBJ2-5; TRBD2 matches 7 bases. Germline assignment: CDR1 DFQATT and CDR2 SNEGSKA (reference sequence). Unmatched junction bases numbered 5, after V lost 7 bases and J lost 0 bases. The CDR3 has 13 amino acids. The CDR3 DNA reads TGCAGTGTCAGAGCGGGGAACCAAGAGACCCAGTACTTC. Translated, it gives CSVRAGNQETQYF.

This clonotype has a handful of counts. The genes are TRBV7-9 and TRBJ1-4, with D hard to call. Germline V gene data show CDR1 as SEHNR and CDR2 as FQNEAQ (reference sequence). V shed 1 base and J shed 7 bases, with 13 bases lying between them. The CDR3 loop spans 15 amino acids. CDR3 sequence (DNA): TGTGCCAGCAGCTTAGATTTGAGCTTCGCTGAAAAACTGTTTTTT. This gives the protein CASSLDLSFAEKLFF.

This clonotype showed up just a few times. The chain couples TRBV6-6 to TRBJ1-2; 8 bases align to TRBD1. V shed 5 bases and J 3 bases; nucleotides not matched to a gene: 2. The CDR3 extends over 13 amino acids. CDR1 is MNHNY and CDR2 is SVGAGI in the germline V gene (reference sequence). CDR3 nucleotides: TGTGCCAGCAGTCGGGACAGGTACTATGGCTACACCTTC. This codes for CASSRDRYYGYTF.

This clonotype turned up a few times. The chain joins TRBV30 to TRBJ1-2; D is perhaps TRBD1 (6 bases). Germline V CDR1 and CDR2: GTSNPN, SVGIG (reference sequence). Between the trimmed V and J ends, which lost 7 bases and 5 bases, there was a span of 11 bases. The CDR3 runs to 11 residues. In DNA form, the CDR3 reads TGTGCCTCCACAGGGATATATGGCTACACCTTC. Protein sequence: CASTGIYGYTF.

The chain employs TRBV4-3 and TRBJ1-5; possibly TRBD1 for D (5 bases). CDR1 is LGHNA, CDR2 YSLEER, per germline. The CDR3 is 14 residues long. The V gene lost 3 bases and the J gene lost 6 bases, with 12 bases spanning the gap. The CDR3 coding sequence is TGCGCCAGCAGCCATTCGACAGCAGTTCAGCCCCAGCATTTT. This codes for CASSHSTAVQPQHF.

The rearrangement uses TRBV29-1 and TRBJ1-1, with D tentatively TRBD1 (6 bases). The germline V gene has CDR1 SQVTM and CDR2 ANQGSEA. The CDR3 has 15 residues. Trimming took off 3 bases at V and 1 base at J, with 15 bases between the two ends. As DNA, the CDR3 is TGCAGCGTTGATTCCGGGGGGGCAAGGAACACTGAAGCTTTCTTT. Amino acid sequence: CSVDSGGARNTEAFF.

CDR3 in DNA: TGCAGTGCGACGACTAGTAACTACGAGCAGTACTTC. Translation: CSATTSNYEQYF. The chain couples TRBV20-1 to TRBJ2-7, with a tentative D call TRBD2 (6 bases). The CDR3 contains 12 residues. V was pared by 6 bases and J by 3 bases, with 12 bases between. Germline V lookup: CDR1 DFQATT, CDR2 SNEGSKA (reference sequence).

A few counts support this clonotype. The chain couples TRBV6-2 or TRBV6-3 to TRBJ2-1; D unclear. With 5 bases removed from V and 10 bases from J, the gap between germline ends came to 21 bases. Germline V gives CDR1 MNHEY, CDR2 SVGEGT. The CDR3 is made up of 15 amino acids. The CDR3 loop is CASSPVGSMASEQFF. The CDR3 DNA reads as TGTGCCAGCAGTCCCGTGGGGTCCATGGCAAGCGAGCAGTTCTTC.